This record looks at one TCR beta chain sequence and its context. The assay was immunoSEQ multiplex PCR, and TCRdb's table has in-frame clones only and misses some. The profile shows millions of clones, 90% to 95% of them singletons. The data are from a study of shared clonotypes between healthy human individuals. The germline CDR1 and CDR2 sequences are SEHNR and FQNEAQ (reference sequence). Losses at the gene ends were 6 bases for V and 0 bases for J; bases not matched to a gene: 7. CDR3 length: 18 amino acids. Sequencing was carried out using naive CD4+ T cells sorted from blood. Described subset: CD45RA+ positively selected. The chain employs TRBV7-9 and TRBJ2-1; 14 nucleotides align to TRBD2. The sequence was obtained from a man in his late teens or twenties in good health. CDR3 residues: CASRRTSGRTSSYNEQFF. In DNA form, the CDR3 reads TGTGCCAGCAGGCGGACTAGCGGGAGGACGAGCTCCTACAATGAGCAGTTCTTC.